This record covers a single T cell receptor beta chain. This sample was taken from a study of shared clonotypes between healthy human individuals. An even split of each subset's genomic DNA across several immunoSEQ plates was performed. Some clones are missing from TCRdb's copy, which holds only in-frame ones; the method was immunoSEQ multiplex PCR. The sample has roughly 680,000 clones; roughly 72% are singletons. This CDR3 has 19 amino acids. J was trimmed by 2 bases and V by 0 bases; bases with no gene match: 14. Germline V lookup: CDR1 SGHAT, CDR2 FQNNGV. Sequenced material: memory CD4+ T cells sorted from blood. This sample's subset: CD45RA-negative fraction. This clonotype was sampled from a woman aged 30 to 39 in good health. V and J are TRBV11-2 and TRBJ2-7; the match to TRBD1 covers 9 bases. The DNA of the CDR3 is TGTGCCAGCAGCTTAGAGCGGTGGGGGGGACAGGGAATTACCTACGAGCAGTACTTC. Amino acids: CASSLERWGGQGITYEQYF.